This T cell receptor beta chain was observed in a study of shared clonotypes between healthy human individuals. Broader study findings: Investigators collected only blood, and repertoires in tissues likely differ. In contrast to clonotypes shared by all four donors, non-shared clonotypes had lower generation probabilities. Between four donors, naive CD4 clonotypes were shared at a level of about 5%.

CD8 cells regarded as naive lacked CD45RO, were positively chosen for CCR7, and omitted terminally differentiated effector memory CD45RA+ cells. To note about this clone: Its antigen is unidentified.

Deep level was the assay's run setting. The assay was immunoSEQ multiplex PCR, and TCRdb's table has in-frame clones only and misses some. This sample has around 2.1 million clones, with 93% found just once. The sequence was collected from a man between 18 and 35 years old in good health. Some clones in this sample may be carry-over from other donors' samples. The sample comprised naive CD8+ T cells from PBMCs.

The CDR3, as DNA: TGTGCCAGCAGCCTGGGGCAGGGCCTGAAAGCCGGGGAGCTGTTTTTT. Residues: CASSLGQGLKAGELFF. The chain links TRBV11-3 to TRBJ2-2, with D perhaps matching TRBD1 (5 bases). CDR1 SGHNT and CDR2 YENEEA come from the germline V gene. With 5 bases removed from V and 6 bases from J, the gap between germline ends came to 19 bases. The CDR3 sequence is 16 residues long. Together with reference TRBV11-3 and TRBJ2-2, the CDR3 gives the full variable domain: EAGVVQSPRYKIIEKKQPVAFWCNPISGHNTLYWYLQNLGQGPELLIRYENEEAVDDSQLPKDRFSAERLKGVDSTLKIQPAELGDSAVYLCASSLGQGLKAGELFFGEGSRLTVL.